This TCR beta chain was identified during a study of blood T cell repertoires in COVID-19. As handled by the study authors: Nucleated cell number was recorded as an estimate derived from reference gene primer amplification. Repertoires were generated with immunoSEQ multiplex PCR, while TCRdb's copy carries only in-frame clones and drops some. That table gives V, J and clone size, and the DNA gave D and trimming. Here the sample spans around 250,000 clones, roughly 83% being singletons. Germline values: CDR1 GTSNPN, CDR2 SVGIG (reference sequence). Trimming removed 2 bases from V and 0 bases from J, with 16 bases in between. CDR3 length equals 17 residues.

The V call is TRBV30, the J call TRBJ1-4; D is ambiguous. This receptor was obtained from a man aged 60-69 years who had recovered from COVID-19. Specimen: peripheral blood. The CDR3 sequence is CAWSRGGRFATNEKLFF. CDR3 nucleotide sequence: TGTGCCTGGAGTAGAGGAGGCAGGTTTGCAACTAATGAAAAACTGTTTTTT.